Below are 27 T cell receptor beta chains sequenced from a single sample in a study of blood T cells in healthy people across ages. Next came a second PCR, run for about 6 to 12 cycles, which used a sample-barcoded 5' primer along with a J-beta primer mix. MiXCR, applied by TCRdb to the 5' RACE reads, yields one record per CDR3 protein. The sample consists of 600,000 to 850,000 distinct CDR3 sequences, approximately 25% of them appearing once. A further study also used this sample, focusing on T cells of mothers and their children.

Material for sequencing was blood. These receptors originate from a boy aged 5-17 years in good health.

The chain carries TRBV20-1 and TRBJ2-3; D is uncertain. The V gene lost 5 bases and the J gene lost 3 bases, with 3 bases spanning the gap. The CDR3 runs to 10 residues. Germline V gene data show CDR1 as DFQATT and CDR2 as SNEGSKA (reference sequence). DNA of the CDR3: TGCAGTGCTCTGACAGATACGCAGTATTTT. It yields the protein CSALTDTQYF.

This clonotype showed up just a few times. V gene TRBV20-1 combines with J gene TRBJ2-1; D uncertain. TRBJ2-7 explains the end of the DNA better; the J call may be wrong. This CDR3 is 14 amino acids long. Germline V gives CDR1 DFQATT, CDR2 SNEGSKA (reference sequence). DNA of the CDR3: TGCAGTGCTAGAGAGGCAGCCCATTCTTACGAGCAGTACTTC. The encoded protein is CSAREAAHSYEQYF.

The chain joins TRBV25-1 to TRBJ2-1; 9 bases agree with TRBD2. The J call may not be correct, given that the DNA end is closer to TRBJ2-7. Germline V gives CDR1 MGHDK, CDR2 SYGVNS. The CDR3 is made up of 13 amino acids. CDR3 sequence reads: CASRGSGSSGQYF. In nucleotides, the CDR3 is TGTGCCAGCAGAGGTAGCGGGAGCTCTGGGCAGTACTTC.

The chain links TRBV20-1 to TRBJ2-1; D gene uncertain. The V gene lost 2 bases and the J gene lost 0 bases, with 8 bases spanning the gap. From germline, CDR1 is DFQATT and CDR2 SNEGSKA (reference sequence). This CDR3 is built from 14 residues. CDR3 nucleotide sequence: TGCAGTGCTAGACCGCCGAGCTCCTACAATGAGCAGTTCTTC. Translated, it gives CSARPPSSYNEQFF.

This clonotype came up a few times. This chain uses TRBV24-1 with TRBJ2-1, with a tentative D call TRBD1 (5 bases). Deletions cut 3 bases from V and 4 bases from J, with 18 bases between. The germline V gene has CDR1 KGHDR and CDR2 SFDVKD. This CDR3 contains 17 residues. DNA for the CDR3: TGTGCCACCAGTGATGGGGCCGGGTTGGGAAGTTACAATGAGCAGTTCTTC. Translating gives CATSDGAGLGSYNEQFF.

V gene TRBV20-1 combines with J gene TRBJ2-7; 9 bases line up with TRBD2. Germline CDR1 and CDR2: DFQATT and SNEGSKA (reference sequence). After removal of 3 bases from V and 4 bases from J, the junction contained 16 bases not matched to a gene. This CDR3 contains 17 residues. The CDR3 spells CSASAPTGTSNLYEQYF. CDR3 in DNA: TGCAGTGCTAGTGCTCCCACTGGGACTAGCAACTTATACGAGCAGTACTTC.

V usage is TRBV20-1 and J usage is TRBJ2-1; TRBD1 might be the D (7 bases). Germline assignment: CDR1 DFQATT and CDR2 SNEGSKA (reference sequence). This CDR3 is 12 amino acids long. CDR3 coding DNA: TGCAGACCTGGTGGCAGGGGGGATGAGCAGTTCTTC. Translation: CRPGGRGDEQFF.

This clonotype was observed a handful of times. The chain recombines TRBV7-2 with TRBJ2-3, with TRBD2 matching over 8 bases. Germline V CDR1 and CDR2: SGHTA, FQGNSA. CDR3 length equals 16 residues. V lost 5 bases to trimming and J lost 5 bases; unmatched junction nucleotides: 12. The CDR3 region is CASSPPGRGAGDTQYF. The CDR3 nucleotides read TGTGCCAGCAGCCCTCCCGGGCGGGGGGCCGGAGATACGCAGTATTTT.

This clonotype was seen only a few times. The chain has TRBV15 and TRBJ2-7; D is uncertain. There are 14 residues in the CDR3. Germline V CDR1 and CDR2: LNHNV, YYDKDF (reference sequence). Deletions cut 0 bases from V and 6 bases from J, with 12 bases between. The CDR3 nucleotides are TGTGCCACCAGCAGAGATCTCGGCGACGGCGAGCAGTACTTC. Protein sequence: CATSRDLGDGEQYF.

This clonotype was detected only a few times. The rearrangement uses TRBV7-9 and TRBJ2-5, with D unresolved. Germline V gene data show CDR1 as SEHNR and CDR2 as FQNEAQ (reference sequence). With 2 bases removed from V and 5 bases from J, the gap between germline ends came to 12 bases. The CDR3 sequence is 14 residues long. The CDR3 region is CASSLLADSETQYF. The CDR3 DNA is TGTGCCAGCAGCTTATTGGCAGACTCCGAGACCCAGTACTTC.

This clonotype was seen only a few times. The rearrangement links TRBV20-1 to TRBJ2-3, with D tentatively TRBD2 (6 bases). V dropped 2 bases and J dropped 1 base, with 13 bases sitting between them. Germline V gene data show CDR1 as DFQATT and CDR2 as SNEGSKA (reference sequence). The CDR3 has 15 residues. Here the CDR3 reads CSARYTGEGTDTQYF. CDR3 in DNA: TGCAGTGCTAGATATACGGGAGAAGGCACAGATACGCAGTATTTT.

The genes are TRBV19 and TRBJ2-3; the D gene is possibly TRBD2 (5 bases). The CDR3 extends over 18 amino acids. The V gene lost 4 bases and the J gene lost 1 base, with 21 bases spanning the gap. Germline V gives CDR1 LNHDA, CDR2 SQIVND (reference sequence). DNA for the CDR3: TGTGCCAGTAGTAAAAGCCAGAAGGTATCCGGGGGCACAGATACGCAGTATTTT. Encoded protein: CASSKSQKVSGGTDTQYF. The full variable domain, in which reference TRBV19 and TRBJ2-3 provide the parts outside the CDR3, is DGGITQSPKYLFRKEGQNVTLSCEQNLNHDAMYWYRQDPGQGLRLIYYSQIVNDFQKGDIAEGYSVSREKKESFPLTVTSAQKNPTAFYLCASSKSQKVSGGTDTQYFGPGTRLTVL.

This clonotype was seen a few times. The V gene is TRBV4-2, the J gene TRBJ2-2; D assignment may be TRBD1 or TRBD2 (6 bases each). With 0 bases removed from V and 6 bases from J, the gap between germline ends came to 20 bases. CDR1 is LGHNA, CDR2 YNFKEQ, per germline. CDR3 size: 18 residues. CDR3: CASSQEEGGTRSAGELFF. CDR3 in DNA: TGTGCCAGCAGCCAAGAGGAAGGGGGGACCCGGTCGGCCGGGGAGCTGTTTTTT.

The CDR3 spells CASSLEGYGGTLSYEQYF. As DNA, the CDR3 is TGTGCCAGCAGCTTAGAAGGTTATGGAGGGACACTCTCCTACGAGCAGTACTTC. The chain joins TRBV11-1 to TRBJ2-5; D tentatively reads TRBD1 or TRBD2 (6 bases each). The DNA end is more similar to TRBJ2-7, so the J call may be wrong. The CDR3 has 18 amino acids. In germline, CDR1 is SGHAT, CDR2 FQDESV (reference sequence).

This rearrangement joins TRBV29-1 to TRBJ2-1; TRBD2 aligns across 7 bases. The germline gives CDR1 SQVTM, CDR2 ANQGSEA. This CDR3 has 18 amino acids. After removal of 1 base from V and 4 bases from J, the junction contained 16 bases not matched to a gene. The CDR3 here is CSVEVRSQLAEPYNEQFF. CDR3 in DNA: TGCAGCGTTGAAGTCCGGAGCCAGCTAGCGGAGCCGTACAATGAGCAGTTCTTC.

The chain is built from TRBV6-5 and TRBJ1-4; unclear D gene. The germline gives CDR1 MNHEY, CDR2 SVGAGI. V was pared by 7 bases and J by 4 bases, with 16 bases between. The CDR3 length is 15 residues. CDR3 bases: TGTGCCAGCAAGTATTCGGCAGTAAATAATGAAAAACTGTTTTTT. Translation: CASKYSAVNNEKLFF.

The rearrangement links TRBV4-1 to TRBJ2-5, with 9 nucleotides matching TRBD1. The J call may be mistaken, given a closer DNA end match to TRBJ2-7. The CDR3 runs 15 residues. The germline CDR1 and CDR2 sequences are MGHRA and YSYEKL. The CDR3 sequence is CASSPYPTGGYEQYF. The CDR3 DNA reads as TGCGCCAGCAGCCCTTACCCGACAGGGGGCTACGAGCAGTACTTC.

This sequence joins TRBV19 and TRBJ1-1; no firm D call. The CDR3 has 13 amino acids. CDR1 is LNHDA and CDR2 is SQIVND in the germline V gene (reference sequence). V gave up 3 bases and J gave up 1 base, with 6 bases separating them. The CDR3 region is CASSMGSNTEAFF. The CDR3 DNA reads as TGTGCCAGTAGTATGGGATCGAACACTGAAGCTTTCTTT. Drawing the rest from reference TRBV19 and TRBJ1-1, the complete variable domain is DGGITQSPKYLFRKEGQNVTLSCEQNLNHDAMYWYRQDPGQGLRLIYYSQIVNDFQKGDIAEGYSVSREKKESFPLTVTSAQKNPTAFYLCASSMGSNTEAFFGQGTRLTVV.

Worth noting for this clonotype: As the CDR3 is not closed by the conserved phenylalanine or tryptophan, this likely results from a read error. This rearrangement joins TRBV29-1 to TRBJ1-1; D is unresolved. Deletions cut 7 bases from V and 0 bases from J, with 12 bases between. Germline loops: CDR1 SQVTM, CDR2 ANQGSEA. The CDR3 is 13 residues long. The CDR3 DNA follows: TGCAGCGGGGCCCGGGGAGTGAACACTGAAGCTTTCCTT. Protein: CSGARGVNTEAFL.

This clonotype was found a few times. The chain employs TRBV29-1 and TRBJ2-1; TRBD1 or TRBD2 may be the D gene (5 bases each). This CDR3 comprises 13 residues. The V end was cut by 7 bases, the J end by 4 bases, with 14 bases between. CDR1 and CDR2 from the germline V gene are SQVTM and ANQGSEA. Written as DNA, the CDR3 is TGCAGCGCCCGGGACGCATATTACAATGAGCAGTTCTTC. This gives the protein CSARDAYYNEQFF.

This rearrangement joins TRBV9 to TRBJ2-3, with 10 bases lining up with TRBD1. The V segment lost 4 bases and the J segment 4 bases; nucleotides outside the gene matches: 12. The CDR3 has 17 amino acids. Per germline, CDR1 SGDLS and CDR2 YYNGEE. In nucleotides, the CDR3 is TGTGCCAGCAGCTTACAAGGCGGGACAGGGGTTTCAGATACGCAGTATTTT. The encoded protein is CASSLQGGTGVSDTQYF.

This clonotype was recorded a few times. The chain is built from TRBV27 and TRBJ2-5; 9 nucleotides line up with TRBD1. With V trimmed by 5 bases and J by 2 bases, 6 bases remained unmatched. Per the germline V gene, CDR1 is MNHEY and CDR2 is SMNVEV (reference sequence). This CDR3 has 15 residues. The CDR3 sequence: CASSRIDRGQETQYF. The CDR3 DNA reads as TGTGCCAGCAGTCGAATTGACAGGGGGCAAGAGACCCAGTACTTC.

This clonotype was recorded a few times. V and J are TRBV28 and TRBJ2-5; 11 positions agree with TRBD2. The closer fit of TRBJ2-7 to the DNA end suggests the J call may be wrong. CDR1 and CDR2 from the germline V gene are MDHEN and SYDVKM. CDR3 length equals 14 residues. The CDR3 sequence is CASELAGVPYEQYF. In DNA form, the CDR3 reads TGTGCCAGTGAACTAGCGGGAGTACCGTACGAGCAGTACTTC.

The chain employs TRBV7-9 and TRBJ2-5; tentative D call: TRBD2 (5 bases). The assigned J gene may be wrong: the sequence end matches TRBJ2-1 better. The CDR3 runs to 11 residues. Germline CDR1 SEHNR, CDR2 FQNEAQ (reference sequence). CDR3 protein: CATTRDGEQFF. In DNA, the CDR3 is TGTGCCACGACGAGGGATGGAGAGCAGTTCTTC.

This clonotype was found a few times. The J gene is TRBJ2-1, the V gene TRBV19, with a weak D call TRBD1 (5 bases). Germline V gene lookup returns CDR1 LNHDA and CDR2 SQIVND (reference sequence). Trimming took 2 bases from V and 1 from J, leaving 12 bases between them. This CDR3 has 16 amino acids. This chain's CDR3 is CASSISGRVSYNEQFF. CDR3 DNA: TGTGCCAGTAGTATATCGGGCAGGGTATCCTACAATGAGCAGTTCTTC.

In its sample, this clonotype was seen a few times. The chain employs TRBV29-1 and TRBJ1-1; D gene unclear. This CDR3 region has 10 residues. Trimming cost V 6 bases and J 11 bases, with 13 bases left between them. Germline V lookup: CDR1 SQVTM, CDR2 ANQGSEA. The DNA for the CDR3 is TGCAGCGTCGCTAACGTGGTGGCTTTCTTT. The encoded protein is CSVANVVAFF.

This clonotype appeared a single time. V and J are TRBV20-1 and TRBJ1-4, with 8 positions matching TRBD1. Trimming at V came to 3 bases and at J to 5 bases, leaving 2 bases not matched to a gene. The CDR3 runs 13 residues. CDR1 DFQATT and CDR2 SNEGSKA come from the germline V gene (reference sequence). Here the CDR3 DNA reads TGCAGTGCTAGGACAGGGGAGAATGAAAAACTGTTTTTT. This gives the protein CSARTGENEKLFF.